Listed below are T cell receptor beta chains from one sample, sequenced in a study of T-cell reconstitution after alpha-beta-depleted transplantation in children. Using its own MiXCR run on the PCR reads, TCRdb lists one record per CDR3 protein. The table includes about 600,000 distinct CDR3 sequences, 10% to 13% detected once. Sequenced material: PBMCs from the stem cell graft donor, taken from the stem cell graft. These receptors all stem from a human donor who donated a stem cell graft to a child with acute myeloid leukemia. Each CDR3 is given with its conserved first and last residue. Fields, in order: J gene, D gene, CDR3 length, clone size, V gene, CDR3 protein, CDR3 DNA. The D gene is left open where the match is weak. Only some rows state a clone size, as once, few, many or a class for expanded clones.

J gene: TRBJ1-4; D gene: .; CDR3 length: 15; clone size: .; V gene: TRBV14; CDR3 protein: CASSQDHGFSEKLFF; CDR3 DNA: TGTGCCAGCAGCCAAGATCACGGATTCTCTGAAAAACTGTTTTTT
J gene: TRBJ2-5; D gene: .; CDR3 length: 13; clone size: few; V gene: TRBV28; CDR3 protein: CAPREIGQETQYF; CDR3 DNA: TGTGCCCCGAGGGAGATCGGGCAAGAGACCCAGTACTTC
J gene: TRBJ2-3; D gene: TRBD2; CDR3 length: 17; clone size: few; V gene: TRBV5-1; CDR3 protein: CASSGSSAGRGTDTQYF; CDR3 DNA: TGCGCCAGCAGCGGGAGCAGCGCAGGGAGGGGCACAGATACGCAGTATTTT
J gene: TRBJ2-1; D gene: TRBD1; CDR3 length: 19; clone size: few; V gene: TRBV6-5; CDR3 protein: CASSYLTAWRGQGNNEQFF; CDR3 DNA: TGTGCCAGCAGTTACTTAACTGCTTGGAGGGGACAGGGGAACAATGAGCAGTTCTTC
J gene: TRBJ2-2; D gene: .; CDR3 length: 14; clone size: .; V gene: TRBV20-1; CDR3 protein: CSASRAAGTGELFF; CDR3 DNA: TGCAGTGCTAGTCGAGCGGCGGGGACCGGGGAGCTGTTTTTT
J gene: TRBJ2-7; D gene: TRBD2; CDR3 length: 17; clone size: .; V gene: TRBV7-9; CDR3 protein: CASSSLAGGHNPYEQYF; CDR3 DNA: TGTGCCAGCAGCTCCTTAGCGGGAGGACACAACCCGTACGAGCAGTACTTC
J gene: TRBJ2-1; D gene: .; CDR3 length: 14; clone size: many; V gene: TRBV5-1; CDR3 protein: CASSDGIGAPQQFF; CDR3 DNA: TGCGCCAGCAGCGATGGGATCGGGGCCCCCCAGCAGTTCTTC
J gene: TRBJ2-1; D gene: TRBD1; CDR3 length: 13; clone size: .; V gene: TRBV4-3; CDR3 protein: CASSRTGGREQFF; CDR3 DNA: TGCGCCAGCAGCCGGACAGGGGGAAGGGAGCAGTTCTTC
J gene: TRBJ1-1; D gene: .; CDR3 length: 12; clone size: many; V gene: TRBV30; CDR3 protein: CAWSVSPLWAFF; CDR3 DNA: TGTGCCTGGAGTGTCTCCCCCCTCTGGGCTTTCTTT
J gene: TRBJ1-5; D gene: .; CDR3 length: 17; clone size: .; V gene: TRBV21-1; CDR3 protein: CASSKEDRVGSNQPQHF; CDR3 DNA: TGTGCCAGCAGCAAAGAGGACAGGGTTGGGAGCAATCAGCCCCAGCATTTT
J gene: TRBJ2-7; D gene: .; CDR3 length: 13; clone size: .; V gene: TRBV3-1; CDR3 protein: CAFSLTGSYEQYF; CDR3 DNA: TGTGCCTTCAGTTTAACGGGCTCCTACGAGCAGTACTTC
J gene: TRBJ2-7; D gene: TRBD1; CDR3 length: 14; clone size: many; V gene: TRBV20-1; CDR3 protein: CSARGQGGAYQQYF; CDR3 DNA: TGCAGTGCTAGGGGACAAGGGGGCGCGTACCAGCAGTACTTC
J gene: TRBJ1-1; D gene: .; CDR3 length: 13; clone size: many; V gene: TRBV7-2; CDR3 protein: CASSLQWGAEAFF; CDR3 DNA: TGTGCCAGCAGTCTTCAATGGGGCGCTGAAGCTTTCTTT
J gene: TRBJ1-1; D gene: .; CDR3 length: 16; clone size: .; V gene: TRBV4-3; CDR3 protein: CASSQDRQLMNTEAFF; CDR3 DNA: TGCGCCAGCAGCCAAGATCGCCAACTTATGAACACTGAAGCTTTCTTT
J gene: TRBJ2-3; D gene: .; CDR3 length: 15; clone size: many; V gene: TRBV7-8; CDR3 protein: CASSSLRVMTDTQYF; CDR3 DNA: TGTGCCAGCAGCTCGCTCCGAGTAATGACAGATACGCAGTATTTT
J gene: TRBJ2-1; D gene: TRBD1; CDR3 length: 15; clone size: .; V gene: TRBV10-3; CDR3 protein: CAIRARQGPYNEQFF; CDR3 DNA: TGTGCCATCAGGGCAAGACAGGGCCCCTACAATGAGCAGTTCTTC
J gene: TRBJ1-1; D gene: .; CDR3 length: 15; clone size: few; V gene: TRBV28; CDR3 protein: CASSLRPGTGTEAFF; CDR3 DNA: TGTGCCAGCAGTTTACGGCCGGGGACCGGCACTGAAGCTTTCTTT
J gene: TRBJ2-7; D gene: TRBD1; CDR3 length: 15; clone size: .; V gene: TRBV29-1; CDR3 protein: CSVGSGTGTPWEQYF; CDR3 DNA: TGCAGCGTTGGATCCGGGACAGGGACCCCTTGGGAGCAGTACTTC
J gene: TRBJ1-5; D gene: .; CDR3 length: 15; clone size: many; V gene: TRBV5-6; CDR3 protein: CASRVRGDGGQPQHF; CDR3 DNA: TGTGCCAGCAGGGTGCGGGGCGACGGGGGTCAGCCCCAGCATTTT
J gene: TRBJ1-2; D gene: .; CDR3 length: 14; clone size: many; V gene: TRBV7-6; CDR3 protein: CASSLSDGNYGYTF; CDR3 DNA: TGTGCCAGCAGCTTATCGGACGGTAACTATGGCTACACCTTC
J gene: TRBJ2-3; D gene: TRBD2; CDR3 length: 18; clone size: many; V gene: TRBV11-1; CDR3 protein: CASSPLVGGGPGTDTQYF; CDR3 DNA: TGTGCCAGCAGCCCCCTCGTCGGGGGAGGGCCTGGCACAGATACGCAGTATTTT
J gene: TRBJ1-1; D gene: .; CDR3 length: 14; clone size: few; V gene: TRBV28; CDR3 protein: CASSLSAGYTEAFF; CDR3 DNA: TGTGCCAGCAGTTTATCGGCCGGATACACTGAAGCTTTCTTT
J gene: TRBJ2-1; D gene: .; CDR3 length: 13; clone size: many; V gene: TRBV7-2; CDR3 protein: CASSLGAVNEQFF; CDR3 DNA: TGTGCCAGCAGCTTAGGAGCTGTCAATGAGCAGTTCTTC
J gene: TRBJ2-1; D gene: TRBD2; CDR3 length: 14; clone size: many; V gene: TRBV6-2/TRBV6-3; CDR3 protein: CASSSSGRFDEQFF; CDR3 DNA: TGTGCCAGCAGTTCTAGCGGGAGATTCGATGAGCAGTTCTTC
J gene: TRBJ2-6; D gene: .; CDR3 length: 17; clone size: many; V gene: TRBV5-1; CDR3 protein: CASSLGRAGSGANVLTF; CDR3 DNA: TGCGCCAGCAGCTTAGGCAGGGCCGGCTCTGGGGCCAACGTCCTGACTTTC
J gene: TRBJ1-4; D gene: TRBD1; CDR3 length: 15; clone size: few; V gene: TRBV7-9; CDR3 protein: CASSSPQGASEKLFF; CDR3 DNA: TGTGCCAGCAGCTCCCCACAGGGGGCGAGTGAAAAACTGTTTTTT